Listed below are T cell receptor beta chains from one sample, sequenced in a study of tissue T cells after allogeneic stem cell transplantation. Measured with immunoSEQ multiplex PCR; TCRdb has only the in-frame clones, and not every one. The data show about 4,300 clones, around 66% seen once. The sequenced sample was left colon tissue, obtained at autopsy. These receptors originate from a male donor aged 60 or older with lung cancer. The CDR3 runs from the conserved cysteine through the conserved F or W. D genes are given only for firm matches. Rows may omit the clone size; those that give it use once, few, many or a size class.

CASSSGTAFYGYTF	TGTGCCAGCAGTTCCGGGACGGCATTTTATGGCTACACCTTC	few	NA	TRBV6-5	TRBJ1-2
CASSILTGGGEQYF	TGTGCCAGTAGTATCCTGACAGGGGGTGGCGAGCAGTACTTC	NA	TRBD1	TRBV19	TRBJ2-7
CASRQTGEVGGELFF	TGTGCCAGCAGGCAGACAGGGGAAGTCGGCGGGGAGCTGTTTTTT	NA	TRBD1	TRBV3-1/TRBV3-2	TRBJ2-2
CASSDRNSPLHF	TGTGCCAGCAGTGACCGGAATTCACCCCTCCACTTT	NA	NA	TRBV28	TRBJ1-6
CAWSPDREVETQYF	TGTGCCTGGAGTCCGGACAGGGAGGTAGAGACCCAGTACTTC	NA	TRBD1	TRBV30	TRBJ2-5
CASSPPGAGSGGQPQHF	TGTGCCAGCTCACCACCGGGGGCCGGCAGTGGGGGTCAGCCCCAGCATTTT	NA	NA	TRBV18	TRBJ1-5
CASSRTSGRAPYEQYF	TGTGCCAGCAGCAGAACTAGCGGGAGGGCCCCCTACGAGCAGTACTTC	NA	NA	TRBV21-1	TRBJ2-7
CASSRILITGYQETQYF	TGTGCCAGCAGCCGAATCCTTATTACAGGGTACCAAGAGACCCAGTACTTC	NA	NA	TRBV28	TRBJ2-5
CASSLQMGQASGNTIYF	TGTGCCAGCAGCTTACAAATGGGACAGGCCTCTGGAAACACCATATATTTT	few	TRBD1	TRBV5-4	TRBJ1-3
CASSPGAGSPTFYGYTF	TGTGCCAGCAGCCCGGGGGCAGGGTCCCCCACCTTCTATGGCTACACCTTC	NA	NA	TRBV7-2	TRBJ1-2
CASSLRASSYEQYF	TGTGCCAGCAGTTTAAGGGCAAGCTCCTACGAGCAGTACTTC	NA	NA	TRBV28	TRBJ2-7
CASSYDSTEAFF	TGCGCCAGCAGCTACGACAGTACTGAAGCTTTCTTT	NA	NA	TRBV4-3	TRBJ1-1
CSGKGHTGELFF	TGCAGCGGAAAGGGGCACACCGGGGAGCTGTTTTTT	few	NA	TRBV29-1	TRBJ2-2
CASSYSTSAGAGDTQYF	TGTGCCAGCAGTTACTCGACGTCGGCAGGGGCAGGGGATACGCAGTATTTT	NA	NA	TRBV6-2/TRBV6-3	TRBJ2-3
CSVEGSGNTIYF	TGCAGCGTTGAGGGCTCTGGAAACACCATATATTTT	once	NA	TRBV29-1	TRBJ1-3
CASSQTSNTEAFF	TGTGCCAGTAGCCAAACGTCGAACACTGAAGCTTTCTTT	few	NA	TRBV19	TRBJ1-1
CASSHGRTSGVYEQYF	TGTGCCAGCAGCCATGGAAGGACTAGCGGGGTCTACGAGCAGTACTTC	NA	TRBD2	TRBV3-1/TRBV3-2	TRBJ2-7